The following is a T cell receptor beta chain sequence with its context. This entry is derived from a study of blood T cell repertoires in COVID-19. CDR1 is LNHDA and CDR2 is SQIVND in the germline V gene (reference sequence). CDR3 length: 15 amino acids. Between the trimmed V and J ends, which lost 5 bases and 0 bases, there was a span of 13 bases. Using immunoSEQ multiplex PCR, the repertoire was profiled, and TCRdb retains in-frame clones only, with some absent. The sample holds 380,000 or so clones; 70% to 90% are singletons and the top ten take 0.95% to 1%. The receptor was derived from a woman in her twenties or thirties with acute COVID-19. The chain combines TRBV19 with TRBJ1-1; D is possibly TRBD1 (6 bases). The sample taken for sequencing was PBMCs or T cells enriched from blood (not recorded which). The CDR3 region is CASSLDRVMNTEAFF. For the CDR3, the DNA is TGTGCCAGTAGTTTGGACAGAGTGATGAACACTGAAGCTTTCTTT.